The T cell receptor beta chain described here comes from a study of T cells in Graves' hyperthyroidism and ophthalmopathy. V lost 6 bases and J lost 7; bases outside the gene matches: 11. The CDR3 is 17 residues long. CDR1 and CDR2 (germline): SNHLY, FYNNEI. This clonotype was picked up many times. Authors of the study amplified TCR beta CDR3 regions from RNA transcripts. The HTBI primer set served for first-round RT-PCR of the TCR CDR3. TCRdb redid the calling of the multiplex PCR reads with MiXCR, one entry per CDR3 protein. The data hold about 640,000 distinct CDR3 sequences, with around 20% observed a single time.

Specimen: blood. The chain uses TRBV2 and TRBJ2-2, with 13 nucleotides matching TRBD2. This sequence originates from a man aged 25-45 years with Graves' ophthalmopathy. In nucleotides, the CDR3 is TGTGCCAGCAGGGACCCGGGACTAGCGGGACTTATCGGGGAGCTGTTTTTT. Amino acids: CASRDPGLAGLIGELFF.